What follows is one TCR beta chain and its context. Antigen specificity is unknown. Some clones are missing from TCRdb's copy, which holds only in-frame ones; the method was immunoSEQ multiplex PCR. The repertoire includes approximately 190,000 clones, around 90% of them detected once, and 3.6% sits in the top ten. The data were obtained in a study of T cell responses to AZD1222 COVID-19 vaccine. Whole-study results and caveats: Unmutated regions of variants are reportedly targeted by nearly half of spike-specific TCRs. The CD4 TCRs associated with vaccination extended across spike and predominated at 160-218 and 743-854. Elevations in Spike-specific TCR breadth and depth followed administration of two AZD1222 doses. White British donors predominated, females outnumbered males, and clonal diversity was possibly underestimated.

The clonotype was recovered from an adult who received the MenACWY meningococcal vaccine as a control. Sequenced material: peripheral blood, taken 28 days after the second dose of the MenACWY control vaccine.

CDR3 DNA sequence: TGTGCCAGCAGTTTATACAGGGGGACCGGTAATGAAAAACTGTTTTTT. Amino acid sequence: CASSLYRGTGNEKLFF. The chain uses TRBV27 and TRBJ1-4; 8 bases align to TRBD1. This CDR3 region has 16 residues. V lost 1 base, J lost 4 bases, and 5 bases stayed unmatched. From germline, CDR1 is MNHEY and CDR2 SMNVEV (reference sequence).